These 2 T cell receptor beta chains were sequenced from one sample in a study of shared clonotypes between healthy human individuals. Naive CD8 populations comprised CD45RO-negative cells positively selected for CCR7, excluding terminally differentiated effector memory CD45RA+ cells. Clones were read by immunoSEQ multiplex PCR, and TCRdb kept only the in-frame ones, dropping some. The table lists 650,000 to 800,000 clones, 90% to 95% of them singletons. Sequenced material: naive CD8+ T cells sorted from blood. These receptors were taken from a man younger than 40 in good health.

The chain is built from TRBV29-1 and TRBJ2-1, with D perhaps TRBD2 (6 bases). This CDR3 is 18 amino acids long. CDR1 SQVTM and CDR2 ANQGSEA come from the germline V gene. The V end was cut by 1 base, the J end by 8 bases, with 27 bases between. CDR3 coding DNA: TGCAGCGTTGAAGGAAGCAAAGGGGTCGGAGGGAGTTTCTATGAGCAGTTCTTC. It translates to CSVEGSKGVGGSFYEQFF.

This chain joins TRBV28 and TRBJ1-2; a possible D gene is TRBD1 (5 bases). CDR1 and CDR2 from the germline V gene are MDHEN and SYDVKM. Trimming shortened V by 4 bases and J by 8 bases, and 26 bases separated the two germline ends. The CDR3 length is 17 residues. CDR3 residues: CASSYADSRGGYNGYTF. Here the CDR3 DNA reads TGTGCCAGCAGTTATGCCGACAGTAGGGGAGGGTACAACGGCTACACCTTC.